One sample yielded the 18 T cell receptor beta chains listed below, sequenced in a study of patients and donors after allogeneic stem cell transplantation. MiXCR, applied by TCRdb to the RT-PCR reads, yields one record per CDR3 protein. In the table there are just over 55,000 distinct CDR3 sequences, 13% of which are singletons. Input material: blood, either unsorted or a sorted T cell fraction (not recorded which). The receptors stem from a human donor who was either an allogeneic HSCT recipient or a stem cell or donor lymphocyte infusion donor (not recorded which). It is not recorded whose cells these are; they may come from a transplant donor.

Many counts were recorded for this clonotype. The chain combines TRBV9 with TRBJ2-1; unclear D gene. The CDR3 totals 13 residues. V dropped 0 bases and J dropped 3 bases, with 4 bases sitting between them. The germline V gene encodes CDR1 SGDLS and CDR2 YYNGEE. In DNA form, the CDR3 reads TGTGCCAGCAGCGTAGCTGACTACAATGAGCAGTTCTTC. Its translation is CASSVADYNEQFF.

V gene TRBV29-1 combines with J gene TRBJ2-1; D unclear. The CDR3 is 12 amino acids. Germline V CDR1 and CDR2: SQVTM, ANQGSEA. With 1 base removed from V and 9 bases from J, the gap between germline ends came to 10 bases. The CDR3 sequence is CSVEVRVSEQFF. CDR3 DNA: TGCAGCGTTGAAGTACGAGTATCTGAGCAGTTCTTC.

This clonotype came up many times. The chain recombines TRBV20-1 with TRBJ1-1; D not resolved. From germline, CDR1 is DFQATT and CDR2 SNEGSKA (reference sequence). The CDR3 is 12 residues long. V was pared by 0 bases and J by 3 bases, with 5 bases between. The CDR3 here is CSARDVHTEAFF. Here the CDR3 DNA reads TGCAGTGCTAGAGATGTTCACACTGAAGCTTTCTTT.

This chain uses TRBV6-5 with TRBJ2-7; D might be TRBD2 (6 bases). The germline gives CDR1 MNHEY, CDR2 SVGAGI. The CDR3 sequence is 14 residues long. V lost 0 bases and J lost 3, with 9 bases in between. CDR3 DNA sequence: TGTGCCAGCAGTTACTCGAGCGGGTTCTACGAGCAGTACTTC. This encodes CASSYSSGFYEQYF.

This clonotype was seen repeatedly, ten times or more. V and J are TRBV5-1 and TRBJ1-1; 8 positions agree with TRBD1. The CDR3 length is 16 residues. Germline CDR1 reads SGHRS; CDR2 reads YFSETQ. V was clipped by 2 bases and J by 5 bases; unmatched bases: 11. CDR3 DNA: TGCGCCAGCAGCTTACCGACAGGGGTCACGCAGACTGAAGCTTTCTTT. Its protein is CASSLPTGVTQTEAFF.

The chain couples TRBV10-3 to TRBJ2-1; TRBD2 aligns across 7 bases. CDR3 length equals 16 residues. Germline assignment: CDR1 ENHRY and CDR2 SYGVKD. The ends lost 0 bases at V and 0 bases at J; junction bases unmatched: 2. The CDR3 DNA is TGTGCCATCAGTGAGTCCGGCGGGAGCTCCTACAATGAGCAGTTCTTC. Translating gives CAISESGGSSYNEQFF.

CDR3 sequence reads: CASSGLAGVPYNEQFF. CDR3 sequence (DNA): TGTGCCAGCAGCGGACTAGCGGGAGTCCCCTACAATGAGCAGTTCTTC. The chain carries TRBV27 and TRBJ2-1, with TRBD2 matching 13 bases. Germline V CDR1 and CDR2: MNHEY, SMNVEV (reference sequence). Trimming cost V 6 bases and J 2 bases; bases outside gene matches: 4. This CDR3 contains 16 residues.

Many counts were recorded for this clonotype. CDR3 DNA: TGCGCCAGCAGCACCGCGGACAGGAACACTGAAGCTTTCTTT. Amino acids: CASSTADRNTEAFF. V gene TRBV5-1 combines with J gene TRBJ1-1; TRBD1 might be the D (6 bases). V was clipped by 4 bases and J by 1 base, with 11 bases between them. Per the germline V gene, CDR1 is SGHRS and CDR2 is YFSETQ. The CDR3 has 14 amino acids.

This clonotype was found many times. CDR3 residues: CARRQGESYGYTF. CDR3 coding DNA: TGTGCCCGCCGACAGGGTGAATCCTATGGCTACACCTTC. The genes are TRBV2 and TRBJ1-2, with 7 bases lining up with TRBD1. Germline assignment: CDR1 SNHLY and CDR2 FYNNEI. Unmatched junction bases numbered 10, after V lost 11 bases and J lost 4 bases. CDR3 size: 13 residues.

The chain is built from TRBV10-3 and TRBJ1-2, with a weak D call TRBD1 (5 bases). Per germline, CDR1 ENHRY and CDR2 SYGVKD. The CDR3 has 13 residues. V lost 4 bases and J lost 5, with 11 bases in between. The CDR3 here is CAISGQGPYGYTF. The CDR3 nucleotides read TGTGCCATCAGTGGGCAGGGACCATATGGCTACACCTTC.

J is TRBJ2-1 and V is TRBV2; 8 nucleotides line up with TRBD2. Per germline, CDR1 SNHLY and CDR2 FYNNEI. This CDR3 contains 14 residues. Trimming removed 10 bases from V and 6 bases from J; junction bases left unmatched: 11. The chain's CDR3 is CATAAGGEGNEQFF. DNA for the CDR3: TGTGCCACCGCCGCGGGGGGCGAGGGCAATGAGCAGTTCTTC.

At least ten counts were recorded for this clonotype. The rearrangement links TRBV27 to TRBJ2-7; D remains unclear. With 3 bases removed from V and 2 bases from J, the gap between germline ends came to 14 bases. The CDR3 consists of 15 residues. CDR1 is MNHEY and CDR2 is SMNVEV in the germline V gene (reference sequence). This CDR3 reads CASSFLPTNTYEQYF. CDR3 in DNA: TGTGCCAGCAGTTTTTTACCCACTAACACCTACGAGCAGTACTTC.

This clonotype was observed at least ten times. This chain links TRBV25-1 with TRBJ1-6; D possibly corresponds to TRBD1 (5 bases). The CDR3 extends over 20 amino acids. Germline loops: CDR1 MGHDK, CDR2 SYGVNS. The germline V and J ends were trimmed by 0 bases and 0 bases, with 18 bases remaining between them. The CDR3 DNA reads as TGTGCCAGCAGTGAATATTTTCTTGGGACGGCGAGCTCCTATAATTCACCCCTCCACTTT. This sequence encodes CASSEYFLGTASSYNSPLHF. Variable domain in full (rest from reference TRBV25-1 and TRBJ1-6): EADIYQTPRYLVIGTGKKITLECSQTMGHDKMYWYQQDPGMELHLIHYSYGVNSTEKGDLSSESTVSRIRTEHFPLTLESARPSHTSQYLCASSEYFLGTASSYNSPLHFGNGTRLTVT.

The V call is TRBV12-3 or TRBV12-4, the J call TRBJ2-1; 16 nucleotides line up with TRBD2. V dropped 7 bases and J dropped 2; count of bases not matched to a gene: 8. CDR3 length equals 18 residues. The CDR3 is CASTPGTSGREPYNEQFF. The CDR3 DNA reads TGTGCCAGCACCCCCGGGACTAGCGGGAGGGAGCCCTACAATGAGCAGTTCTTC.

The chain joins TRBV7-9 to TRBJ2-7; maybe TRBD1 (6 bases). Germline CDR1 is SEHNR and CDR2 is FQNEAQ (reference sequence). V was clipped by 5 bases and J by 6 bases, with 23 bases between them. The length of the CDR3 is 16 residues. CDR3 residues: CASSRGHWDGQGEQYF. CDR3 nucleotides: TGTGCCAGCAGCCGGGGACATTGGGACGGACAAGGCGAGCAGTACTTC.

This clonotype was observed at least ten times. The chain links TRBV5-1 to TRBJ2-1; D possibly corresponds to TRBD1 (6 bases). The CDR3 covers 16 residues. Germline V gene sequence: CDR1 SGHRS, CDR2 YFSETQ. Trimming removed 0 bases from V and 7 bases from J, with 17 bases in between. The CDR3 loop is CASSLAAGAALNEQFF. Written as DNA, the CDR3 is TGCGCCAGCAGCTTGGCCGCAGGGGCGGCTCTAAATGAGCAGTTCTTC.

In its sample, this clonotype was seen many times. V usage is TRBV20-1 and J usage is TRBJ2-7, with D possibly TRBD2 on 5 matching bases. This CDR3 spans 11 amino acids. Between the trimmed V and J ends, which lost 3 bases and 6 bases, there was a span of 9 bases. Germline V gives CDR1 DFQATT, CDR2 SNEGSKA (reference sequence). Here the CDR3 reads CSARSSFEQYF. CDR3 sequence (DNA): TGCAGTGCTAGGTCTAGCTTCGAGCAGTACTTC.

The CDR3 coding sequence is TGCGCCAGCAGCCCAAGCGGGAGGGGATACAATGAGCAGTTCTTC. It specifies CASSPSGRGYNEQFF. The chain carries TRBV5-1 and TRBJ2-1; 10 nucleotides line up with TRBD2. Germline trimming cut 4 bases from V and 4 bases from J; bases unmatched to any gene: 5. The CDR3 covers 15 residues. Germline V gene sequence: CDR1 SGHRS, CDR2 YFSETQ.